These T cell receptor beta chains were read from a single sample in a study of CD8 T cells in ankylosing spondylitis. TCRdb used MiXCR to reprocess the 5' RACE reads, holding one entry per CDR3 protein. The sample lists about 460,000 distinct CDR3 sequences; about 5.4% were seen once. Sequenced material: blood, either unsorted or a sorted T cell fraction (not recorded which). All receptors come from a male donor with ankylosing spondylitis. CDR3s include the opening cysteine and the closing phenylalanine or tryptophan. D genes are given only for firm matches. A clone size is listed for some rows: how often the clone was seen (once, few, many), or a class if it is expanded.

DNA: TGTGCCAGCCGCGGGCGTGGCCTAGCTTTCTTT
CDR3: CASRGRGLAFF
V: TRBV12-3/TRBV12-4
size: many
J: TRBJ1-1
D: .

DNA: TGCGCCAGCAGCTATGGGACAGAGAGGAGCTACGAGCAGTACTTC
CDR3: CASSYGTERSYEQYF
V: TRBV5-1
size: many
J: TRBJ2-7
D: TRBD1

DNA: TGTGCCAGCAGCCAAGTGGGCCATGAGCAGTTCTTC
CDR3: CASSQVGHEQFF
V: TRBV14
size: few
J: TRBJ2-1
D: .

DNA: TGTGCCAGCTCACCACTACCGGGACAGGTTAACACGAATGGCTACACCTTC
CDR3: CASSPLPGQVNTNGYTF
V: TRBV18
size: many
J: TRBJ1-2
D: TRBD1

DNA: TGCAGCGATCGAGGGTTCAACACTGAAGCTTTCTTT
CDR3: CSDRGFNTEAFF
V: TRBV20-1
size: .
J: TRBJ1-1
D: .

DNA: TGTGCCACCAGTTTTCTAGCGGGGGTCGCCTACGAGCAGTACTTC
CDR3: CATSFLAGVAYEQYF
V: TRBV15
size: many
J: TRBJ2-7
D: TRBD2

DNA: TGCAGTGCGGAGGAAGGATTCAGGGGCTCCTACGAGCAGTACTTC
CDR3: CSAEEGFRGSYEQYF
V: TRBV20-1
size: few
J: TRBJ2-7
D: .

DNA: TGTGCCAGCAGTTCCTTGGCGGGGGGAATCTACAATGAGCAGTTCTTC
CDR3: CASSSLAGGIYNEQFF
V: TRBV6-5
size: few
J: TRBJ2-1
D: TRBD2

DNA: TGCAGTGCCACTGCTGGGGGGGGGTACAATGAGCAGTTCTTC
CDR3: CSATAGGGYNEQFF
V: TRBV20-1
size: many
J: TRBJ2-1
D: TRBD2

DNA: TGTGCCAGCAGTTTATGGGCGGGAATCATATCAGAGCAGTACTTC
CDR3: CASSLWAGIISEQYF
V: TRBV12-3/TRBV12-4
size: many
J: TRBJ2-7
D: .

DNA: TGTGCCAGCTCGCAACTTGGACTGAACACTGAAGCTTTCTTT
CDR3: CASSQLGLNTEAFF
V: TRBV18
size: many
J: TRBJ1-1
D: .

DNA: TGTGCCAGCAGCTTAGAAATGGGGACAGGGGACTACGAGCAGTACTTC
CDR3: CASSLEMGTGDYEQYF
V: TRBV7-9
size: .
J: TRBJ2-7
D: TRBD1

DNA: TGCAGTGCTAGATCGGGGGGTCCAGTACTTTGGGGGGAGCAGTTCTTC
CDR3: CSARSGGPVLWGEQFF
V: TRBV20-1
size: .
J: TRBJ2-1
D: TRBD2

DNA: TGCAGTGGTCAGGGGGCGAAGACCCAGTACTTC
CDR3: CSGQGAKTQYF
V: TRBV20-1
size: few
J: TRBJ2-5
D: TRBD1

DNA: TGTGCCAGCAGCTTAGACGGACTTAGGGATCAGCCCCAGCATTTT
CDR3: CASSLDGLRDQPQHF
V: TRBV7-9
size: many
J: TRBJ1-5
D: .

DNA: TGCGCCAGCAGCCTCAGGCGTATGAACACTGAAGCTTTCTTT
CDR3: CASSLRRMNTEAFF
V: TRBV4-3
size: many
J: TRBJ1-1
D: .

DNA: TGTGCCAGCAGTCCACGTCCGGGCGCCGGGGAGCTGTTTTTT
CDR3: CASSPRPGAGELFF
V: TRBV12-3/TRBV12-4
size: many
J: TRBJ2-2
D: .

DNA: TGTGCCAGCAGCTTCATCCCCGGGACAGGGGAGGACATTCAGTACTTC
CDR3: CASSFIPGTGEDIQYF
V: TRBV6-2/TRBV6-3
size: many
J: TRBJ2-4
D: TRBD1

DNA: TGTGCCAGCAGCCAACAGAACTTGAGCTACACCTTC
CDR3: CASSQQNLSYTF
V: TRBV28
size: many
J: TRBJ1-2
D: .

DNA: TGCAGTGCTAGATCAGGGATCCCGGACACCTACAATGAGCAGTTCTTC
CDR3: CSARSGIPDTYNEQFF
V: TRBV20-1
size: .
J: TRBJ2-1
D: .

DNA: TGTGCCAGCAGCTTACGGGGAGTGGGGTCATCCGAGCAGTACTTC
CDR3: CASSLRGVGSSEQYF
V: TRBV11-1
size: many
J: TRBJ2-7
D: .

DNA: TGTGCCATCGGGACCCCCGACAGGCACTATAATTCACCCCTCCACTTT
CDR3: CAIGTPDRHYNSPLHF
V: TRBV10-3
size: many
J: TRBJ1-6
D: .

DNA: TGCGCCAGCAGTCTAACAGGGGGCTGGAATGAAGCTTTCTTT
CDR3: CASSLTGGWNEAFF
V: TRBV4-3
size: many
J: TRBJ1-1
D: TRBD1

DNA: TGCGCCAGCAGCCAACAATCCGACAGCGGGGGAGGCGATGAGCAGTTCTTC
CDR3: CASSQQSDSGGGDEQFF
V: TRBV4-3
size: many
J: TRBJ2-1
D: TRBD2

DNA: TGTGCCAGCAGTTTTACCGAGGGCGACGAGCAGTACTTC
CDR3: CASSFTEGDEQYF
V: TRBV12-3/TRBV12-4
size: many
J: TRBJ2-7
D: .

DNA: TGCGCCAGCAGCTTGACAGGGAGTGGCACTGAAGCTTTCTTT
CDR3: CASSLTGSGTEAFF
V: TRBV5-1
size: many
J: TRBJ1-1
D: .

DNA: TGTGCCAGCAGCTTATACGAGGGGTCCTACGAGCAGTACTTC
CDR3: CASSLYEGSYEQYF
V: TRBV7-9
size: many
J: TRBJ2-7
D: .